Below are 12 T cell receptor beta chains sequenced from a single sample in a study of PD-1 blockade in classical Hodgkin lymphoma. In every patient, relapse followed autologous stem cell transplantation, while exposure to brentuximab vedotin differed. Libraries were prepared by immunoSEQ multiplex PCR; TCRdb keeps only in-frame clonotypes and omits some of them. The sample contains 20,000 or so clones, less than 85% of which appear only once. The material was peripheral blood mononuclear cells (PBMCs), obtained at baseline. These receptors all come from a human donor with classical Hodgkin lymphoma.

This clone has just a few counts. The chain uses TRBV12-5 and TRBJ1-6; perhaps TRBD1 as D (5 bases). Trimming left V 1 base short and J 6 bases short, with 10 bases between. The CDR3 consists of 15 residues. Germline loops: CDR1 LGHNT, CDR2 FRNRAP. In nucleotides, the CDR3 is TGTGCTAGTGGTTTGGGAGCAGGGTCTAATTCACCCCTCCACTTT. It encodes CASGLGAGSNSPLHF. Full variable domain (remainder filled in from reference TRBV12-5 and TRBJ1-6): DARVTQTPRHKVTEMGQEVTMRCQPILGHNTVFWYRQTMMQGLELLAYFRNRAPLDDSGMPKDRFSAEMPDATLATLKIQPSEPRDSAVYFCASGLGAGSNSPLHFGNGTRLTVT.

The chain carries TRBV4-3 and TRBJ2-3; 8 nucleotides line up with TRBD2. The length of the CDR3 is 15 residues. Germline V lookup: CDR1 LGHNA, CDR2 YSLEER. With 0 bases clipped from V and 5 bases from J, the junction kept 4 bases outside the gene matches. CDR3 sequence reads: CASSQDGRGGDTQYF. CDR3 DNA sequence: TGCGCCAGCAGCCAAGACGGTCGGGGGGGAGATACGCAGTATTTT.

V gene TRBV5-4 combines with J gene TRBJ2-5; TRBD2 agrees at 8 bases. The germline V gene encodes CDR1 SGHNT and CDR2 YYREEE (reference sequence). This CDR3 is built from 16 residues. With 1 base clipped from V and 0 bases from J, the junction kept 5 bases outside the gene matches. The CDR3: CASSLLLAGNQETQYF. As DNA, the CDR3 is TGTGCCAGCAGCTTGTTGTTAGCGGGGAACCAAGAGACCCAGTACTTC.

A single count supports this clone. This chain uses TRBV27 with TRBJ2-7; D is perhaps TRBD1 (6 bases). The CDR3 extends over 13 amino acids. The germline CDR1 and CDR2 sequences are MNHEY and SMNVEV (reference sequence). The ends were cut back, 2 bases at V and 7 bases at J, with 12 bases in the middle. CDR3 bases: TGTGCCAGCAGTTTAAATCAGGGGCGTGAGCAGTACTTC. It encodes CASSLNQGREQYF.

This clone was detected only a few times. This chain's CDR3 is CASSLTGRELDTQYF. Written as DNA, the CDR3 is TGTGCCAGCAGCTTAACGGGCCGGGAGTTAGATACGCAGTATTTT. This sequence joins TRBV7-3 and TRBJ2-3, with D possibly TRBD2 on 6 matching bases. The CDR3 is 15 residues long. V gave up 0 bases and J gave up 5 bases, with 12 bases separating them. Germline loops: CDR1 SGHTA, CDR2 FQGTGA.

The chain joins TRBV27 to TRBJ1-6, with D possibly being TRBD1 (5 bases). The V end lost 5 bases, the J end lost 0 bases, and 11 bases lay between the germline ends. CDR3 length: 16 residues. Germline loops: CDR1 MNHEY, CDR2 SMNVEV (reference sequence). The CDR3 DNA sequence: TGTGCCAGCAGTCGGACACAGAGCTCCTATAATTCACCCCTCCACTTT. As protein: CASSRTQSSYNSPLHF.

This clone appeared once. This chain's CDR3 is CASTVSYNSPLHF. As DNA, the CDR3 is TGCGCCAGCACAGTCTCCTATAATTCACCCCTCCACTTT. This chain uses TRBV4-1 with TRBJ1-6; the D is unclear. This CDR3 contains 13 residues. V lost 7 bases to trimming and J lost 0 bases, with 4 bases between them. The germline V gene encodes CDR1 MGHRA and CDR2 YSYEKL.

The V call is TRBV5-6, the J call TRBJ2-5, with 8 nucleotides matching TRBD2. Unmatched junction bases numbered 5, after V lost 0 bases and J lost 1 base. Germline V gene sequence: CDR1 SGHDT, CDR2 YYEEEE. This CDR3 has 16 amino acids. In DNA, the CDR3 is TGTGCCAGCAGCTTGGCGGGGGGGGCCCCCCAAGAGACCCAGTACTTC. It translates to CASSLAGGAPQETQYF. The complete variable domain, with remaining parts taken from reference TRBV5-6 and TRBJ2-5, reads DAGVTQSPTHLIKTRGQQVTLRCSPKSGHDTVSWYQQALGQGPQFIFQYYEEEERQRGNFPDRFSGHQFPNYSSELNVNALLLGDSALYLCASSLAGGAPQETQYFGPGTRLLVL.

This clone has a handful of counts. V is TRBV6-4 and J is TRBJ2-5, with 9 bases lining up with TRBD2. CDR3 length: 14 residues. J lost 2 bases, V lost 5 bases, and 3 bases had no gene match. Germline CDR1 is MRHNA and CDR2 is SNTAGT. The CDR3 DNA is TGTGCCAGCAGTCCTAGCGGGGAGCAAGAGACCCAGTACTTC. Protein product: CASSPSGEQETQYF.

This sequence joins TRBV9 and TRBJ2-2; a possible D gene is TRBD1 (6 bases). Germline lookup yields CDR1 SGDLS and CDR2 YYNGEE. The CDR3 loop spans 13 amino acids. Trimming removed 4 bases from V and 6 bases from J, with 10 bases in between. CDR3 bases: TGTGCCAGCAGCAACAGGGTGTCCGGGGAGCTGTTTTTT. This encodes CASSNRVSGELFF. Supplemented by reference TRBV9 and TRBJ2-2, the full variable domain reads DSGVTQTPKHLITATGQRVTLRCSPRSGDLSVYWYQQSLDQGLQFLIQYYNGEERAKGNILERFSAQQFPDLHSELNLSSLELGDSALYFCASSNRVSGELFFGEGSRLTVL.

The genes are TRBV16 and TRBJ1-6, with D maybe TRBD1 (6 bases). The germline gives CDR1 KGHSY, CDR2 FQNENV. This CDR3 contains 17 residues. With 2 bases removed from V and 9 bases from J, the gap between germline ends came to 20 bases. The CDR3 DNA follows: TGTGCCAGCAGCCAAAACGCGGCGGGGGTGACAGGTTCACCCCTCCACTTT. It codes for CASSQNAAGVTGSPLHF. The variable domain in full, with the rest retrieved from reference TRBV16 and TRBJ1-6, is GEEVAQTPKHLVRGEGQKAKLYCAPIKGHSYVFWYQQVLKNEFKFLISFQNENVFDETGMPKERFSAKCLPNSPCSLEIQATKLEDSAVYFCASSQNAAGVTGSPLHFGNGTRLTVT.

J is TRBJ1-1 and V is TRBV13; 7 positions match TRBD1. The CDR3 extends over 14 amino acids. Germline values: CDR1 PRHDT, CDR2 FYEKMQ (reference sequence). V lost 3 bases, J lost 7 bases, and 8 bases stayed unmatched. In DNA, the CDR3 is TGTGCCAGCAGCTTCCAGGAGGGGGACAGTGAAGCTTTCTTT. It yields the protein CASSFQEGDSEAFF.